These 28 T cell receptor beta chains originate from one sample sequenced in a study of blood T cell repertoires in COVID-19 (dated by TCRdb to about 2020). Library prep was done by the immunoSEQ multiplex PCR assay. Held by TCRdb, this immuneACCESS table contains in-frame sequences only and omits some clones. Under half of the omission traces to an unresolved V gene where checked; the cause of the rest is unknown. A total of roughly 140,000 clones appear in this sample, roughly 88% of them only once. 1.2% of the sample goes to the ten largest clones. Sequencing was done on a sample of PBMCs or T cells enriched from blood (not recorded which). The receptors come from a woman aged 25-40 years with acute COVID-19.

This rearrangement joins TRBV6-2 or TRBV6-3 to TRBJ2-1; D is possibly TRBD2 (6 bases). There are 15 residues in the CDR3. The V end was cut by 5 bases, the J end by 2 bases, with 13 bases between. The V gene's germline CDR1 is MNHEY and CDR2 SVGEGT. The CDR3 sequence: CASSRGGSTYNEQFF. The CDR3 region has the DNA TGTGCCAGCAGTCGTGGGGGGAGTACCTACAATGAGCAGTTCTTC.

The gene calls are TRBV5-1 and TRBJ1-1, with 7 bases aligning to TRBD1. The CDR3 has 12 amino acids. Germline lookup yields CDR1 SGHRS and CDR2 YFSETQ. Trimming removed 4 bases from V and 6 bases from J; junction bases left unmatched: 3. The CDR3 DNA is TGCGCCAGCAGCCCACAGGGGTCTGAAGCTTTCTTT. Protein: CASSPQGSEAFF.

V gene TRBV2 combines with J gene TRBJ2-6; 9 bases are shared with TRBD2. V shed 7 bases, J shed 3 bases, and the junction held 13 bases outside the gene matches. There are 18 residues in the CDR3. Germline values: CDR1 SNHLY, CDR2 FYNNEI. The CDR3 region has the DNA TGTGCCAGCACGGGTGGGGTAGCGGGAGTGGGTGGGGCCAACGTCCTGACTTTC. Its translation: CASTGGVAGVGGANVLTF.

This clone was recorded a few times. The chain employs TRBV6-2 or TRBV6-3 and TRBJ1-1; 7 nucleotides line up with TRBD1. The ends lost 6 bases at V and 1 base at J; junction bases unmatched: 5. The germline gives CDR1 MNHEY, CDR2 SVGEGT. The CDR3 has 14 amino acids. CDR3 bases: TGTGCCAGCAGCGACAGGGTGGCGAACACTGAAGCTTTCTTT. Its protein is CASSDRVANTEAFF.

This clone was seen more than once but under ten times. The gene calls are TRBV2 and TRBJ2-3, with 7 bases identical to TRBD1. The trim removed 8 bases at V and 1 base at J, leaving 9 bases unmatched. Germline assignment: CDR1 SNHLY and CDR2 FYNNEI. This CDR3 region has 15 residues. The CDR3 protein is CASVGQASGTDTQYF. DNA for the CDR3: TGTGCCAGCGTTGGACAGGCAAGCGGCACAGATACGCAGTATTTT.

The V and J genes are TRBV19 and TRBJ2-3, with 10 bases aligning to TRBD2. V dropped 7 bases and J dropped 6; count of bases not matched to a gene: 7. There are 14 residues in the CDR3. Per the germline V gene, CDR1 is LNHDA and CDR2 is SQIVND (reference sequence). CDR3 DNA sequence: TGTGCCAGTACCCGAAGCGGGAGGGATGATACGCAGTATTTT. Translated, it gives CASTRSGRDDTQYF.

V usage is TRBV7-9 and J usage is TRBJ1-2; D is ambiguous. The V end lost 1 base, the J end lost 8 bases, and 14 bases lay between the germline ends. The CDR3 consists of 14 residues. Germline lookup yields CDR1 SEHNR and CDR2 FQNEAQ (reference sequence). The CDR3 region has the DNA TGTGCCAGCAGCTTAGGGACCGCGGGCGGGGGCTACACCTTC. It encodes CASSLGTAGGGYTF.

The chain recombines TRBV6-4 with TRBJ1-6; 7 bases map to TRBD1. V shed 5 bases and J 11 bases; nucleotides not matched to a gene: 9. This CDR3 spans 14 amino acids. Germline V gene data show CDR1 as MRHNA and CDR2 as SNTAGT. CDR3: CASSPDRTAPPLHF. The CDR3, as DNA: TGTGCCAGCAGTCCGGACAGGACTGCTCCACCCCTCCACTTT.

This rearrangement joins TRBV19 to TRBJ1-5, with 8 bases identical to TRBD1. Germline lookup yields CDR1 LNHDA and CDR2 SQIVND (reference sequence). This CDR3 is 16 amino acids long. Trimming removed 3 bases from V and 6 bases from J; junction bases left unmatched: 10. The CDR3 DNA reads as TGTGCCAGTAGTATGGACAGGGAGGGATTTAGTCAGCCCCAGCATTTT. Protein sequence: CASSMDREGFSQPQHF.

The chain uses TRBV27 and TRBJ2-5; 10 bases align to TRBD2. The germline V gene encodes CDR1 MNHEY and CDR2 SMNVEV (reference sequence). This CDR3 region has 16 residues. With V trimmed by 1 base and J by 9 bases, 11 bases remained unmatched. The CDR3 loop reads CASSLFGTSVVGAQYF. Here the CDR3 DNA reads TGTGCCAGCAGTTTATTCGGGACTAGCGTGGTCGGGGCCCAGTACTTC.

The rearrangement links TRBV5-8 to TRBJ2-7; D might be TRBD2 (6 bases). CDR3 length: 12 amino acids. V was cut by 1 base and J by 7 bases, with 9 bases left in between. CDR1 and CDR2 (germline): SGHTS, YDEGEE. In DNA, the CDR3 is TGTGCCAGCAGCTTGTGGGGGGTGGAGCAGTACTTC. Translating gives CASSLWGVEQYF.

The V gene is TRBV27, the J gene TRBJ2-2, with TRBD2 identical over 11 bases. With 6 bases clipped from V and 6 bases from J, the junction kept 9 bases outside the gene matches. The CDR3 is 16 amino acids. Germline values: CDR1 MNHEY, CDR2 SMNVEV (reference sequence). The CDR3 DNA sequence: TGTGCCAGCAGACCACTAGCGGGAGAAGTCTCCGGGGAGCTGTTTTTT. This sequence encodes CASRPLAGEVSGELFF.

The chain is built from TRBV4-1 and TRBJ2-7; unclear D gene. The CDR3 totals 13 residues. V was pared by 1 base and J by 1 base, with 5 bases between. Germline-derived CDR1 and CDR2 are MGHRA and YSYEKL. CDR3 nucleotides: TGCGCCAGCAGCCAAGGCGGATCCTACGAGCAGTACTTC. Protein product: CASSQGGSYEQYF.

This chain uses TRBV7-6 with TRBJ2-3; D is possibly TRBD1 (7 bases). Germline V CDR1 and CDR2: SGHVS, FNYEAQ. The length of the CDR3 is 14 residues. The V end was cut by 2 bases, the J end by 6 bases, with 12 bases between. CDR3 bases: TGTGCCAGCAGCTTAACGGCAGGGGGGGATACGCAGTATTTT. Encoded protein: CASSLTAGGDTQYF.

V gene TRBV4-3 combines with J gene TRBJ2-7; D may be TRBD2 (5 bases). The CDR3 totals 15 residues. Between the trimmed V and J ends, which lost 0 bases and 5 bases, there was a span of 14 bases. The V gene's germline CDR1 is LGHNA and CDR2 YSLEER. CDR3 nucleotide sequence: TGCGCCAGCAGCCAAGATCTTCGGGGATTGGACGAGCAGTACTTC. Translated: CASSQDLRGLDEQYF.

The chain employs TRBV28 and TRBJ2-7, with 13 bases lining up with TRBD2. The V and J ends lost 3 bases and 3 bases, in that order; junction bases with no gene match: 14. Germline loops: CDR1 MDHEN, CDR2 SYDVKM. The CDR3 length is 19 residues. DNA of the CDR3: TGTGCCAGCAGTTTGCCCGGGACTAGCGGGATGGGGTGGCACTACGAGCAGTACTTC. Amino acid sequence: CASSLPGTSGMGWHYEQYF.

This chain joins TRBV7-2 and TRBJ2-3; 10 bases map to TRBD2. This CDR3 region has 16 residues. Germline V gives CDR1 SGHTA, CDR2 FQGNSA. V was pared by 2 bases and J by 6 bases, with 8 bases of the junction left unmatched. Here the CDR3 reads CASSLLAGATRDTQYF. CDR3 sequence (DNA): TGTGCCAGCAGCTTACTAGCGGGAGCCACCCGGGATACGCAGTATTTT.

The chain couples TRBV13 to TRBJ1-2; TRBD1 is a possible D gene (6 bases). There are 15 residues in the CDR3. Germline assignment: CDR1 PRHDT and CDR2 FYEKMQ (reference sequence). V lost 3 bases and J 1 base, leaving 12 bases between the germline ends. The CDR3 is CASSLARQVNYGYTF. CDR3 nucleotides: TGTGCCAGCAGCTTGGCCAGACAGGTTAACTATGGCTACACCTTC.

The rearrangement uses TRBV2 and TRBJ1-5, with TRBD1 identical over 7 bases. Germline values: CDR1 SNHLY, CDR2 FYNNEI. The CDR3 consists of 13 residues. Trimming removed 2 bases from V and 7 bases from J; junction bases left unmatched: 2. The CDR3 DNA sequence: TGTGCCAGCAGTGAAAGGGGGCACCAGCCCCAGCATTTT. Encoded protein: CASSERGHQPQHF.

This clone was seen only a few times. The chain has TRBV30 and TRBJ1-2; 7 bases align to TRBD1. From germline, CDR1 is GTSNPN and CDR2 SVGIG (reference sequence). Trimming took 3 bases from V and 4 from J; bases not matched to a gene: 8. The CDR3 loop spans 14 amino acids. The CDR3 DNA follows: TGTGCCTGGAGCTTCGGGGACAGCCGCTATGGCTACACCTTC. This gives the protein CAWSFGDSRYGYTF. The whole variable domain, remainder taken from reference TRBV30 and TRBJ1-2, is SQTIHQWPATLVQPVGSPLSLECTVEGTSNPNLYWYRQAAGRGLQLLFYSVGIGQISSEVPQNLSASRPQDRQFILSSKKLLLSDSGFYLCAWSFGDSRYGYTFGSGTRLTVV.

This chain links TRBV2 with TRBJ2-7; D might be TRBD2 (5 bases). Trimming pared 6 bases from V and 7 bases from J, leaving 16 bases between. Germline lookup yields CDR1 SNHLY and CDR2 FYNNEI. The CDR3 has 13 residues. The CDR3 nucleotides are TGTGCCAGCAGGGAGGACGCGGGTAAAGAGCAGTACTTC. Translating it yields CASREDAGKEQYF.

CDR3 loop: CASTRRGTSGSGDTQYF. The CDR3 DNA is TGTGCCAGTACTCGGCGAGGGACTAGCGGGAGTGGGGATACGCAGTATTTT. This chain connects TRBV19 to TRBJ2-3; TRBD2 agrees at 14 bases. Germline trimming cut 7 bases from V and 6 bases from J; bases unmatched to any gene: 12. The CDR3 has 17 amino acids. Germline values: CDR1 LNHDA, CDR2 SQIVND (reference sequence).

This clone was seen ten or more times. This chain links TRBV5-1 with TRBJ2-2; tentative D call: TRBD1 (7 bases). The CDR3 contains 14 residues. Germline loops: CDR1 SGHRS, CDR2 YFSETQ. V was shortened by 2 bases and J by 7 bases, with 12 bases between the two germline ends. The CDR3 DNA is TGCGCCAGCAGCTTAACCCAGGGGGGCGGGGAGCTGTTTTTT. Protein product: CASSLTQGGGELFF.

V gene TRBV29-1 combines with J gene TRBJ1-1; 8 positions agree with TRBD1. V lost 3 bases and J lost 3; bases outside the gene matches: 3. In germline, CDR1 is SQVTM, CDR2 ANQGSEA. The CDR3 has 13 amino acids. The CDR3 coding sequence is TGCAGCGTTGATCCGGACAGGGACACTGAAGCTTTCTTT. Translating gives CSVDPDRDTEAFF.

The chain joins TRBV5-1 to TRBJ2-1; unclear D gene. CDR1 is SGHRS, CDR2 YFSETQ, per germline. This CDR3 has 14 amino acids. Deletions cut 1 base from V and 6 bases from J, with 11 bases between. This CDR3 is CASSLLLQSNEQFF. In DNA form, the CDR3 reads TGCGCCAGCAGCTTGCTGTTGCAGTCCAATGAGCAGTTCTTC.

The V gene is TRBV18, the J gene TRBJ1-1; D remains unclear. Trimming took 3 bases from V and 2 from J, leaving 10 bases between them. Germline lookup yields CDR1 KGHSH and CDR2 LQKENI. This CDR3 is 14 amino acids long. This CDR3 is CASSPKQLNTEAFF. The CDR3 DNA follows: TGTGCCAGCTCACCGAAACAGCTTAACACTGAAGCTTTCTTT.

The chain recombines TRBV4-3 with TRBJ1-2; D may be TRBD1 (6 bases). The length of the CDR3 is 17 residues. The V and J ends lost 0 bases and 2 bases respectively, with 16 bases between them. In germline, CDR1 is LGHNA, CDR2 YSLEER. The CDR3 loop reads CASSQEDRIWGNYGYTF. The CDR3 DNA follows: TGCGCCAGCAGCCAAGAAGACAGGATTTGGGGAAACTATGGCTACACCTTC.

This clone occurred once. The chain couples TRBV30 to TRBJ2-1; TRBD2 agrees at 10 bases. Germline CDR1 is GTSNPN and CDR2 is SVGIG (reference sequence). The CDR3 runs to 14 residues. The V gene end was trimmed by 2 bases and the J gene end by 9 bases; junction bases not matched to a gene: 7. As DNA, the CDR3 is TGTGCCTGGAGTCTTACTAGCGGGATCCTTGAGCAGTTCTTC. Protein product: CAWSLTSGILEQFF.